These T cell receptor beta chains were read from a single sample in a study of blood T cells in healthy people across ages. TCRdb ran MiXCR on the 5' RACE reads and lists one entry per CDR3 protein. The sample has approximately 800,000 distinct CDR3 sequences; roughly 40% are singletons. Material for sequencing was blood. These receptor sequences come from a man between 18 and 35 years old in good health. Each CDR3 is given with its conserved first and last residue. D genes are given only for firm matches. Not every row has a clone size; where given, it reads once, few, many or a size class.

V gene: TRBV12-3/TRBV12-4; D gene: .; CDR3 length: 12; clone size: .; J gene: TRBJ2-7; CDR3 DNA: TGTGCCAGCAGTTTTTACTCCTACGAGCAGTACTTC; CDR3 protein: CASSFYSYEQYF
V gene: TRBV9; D gene: .; CDR3 length: 13; clone size: many; J gene: TRBJ2-3; CDR3 DNA: TGTGCCAGCAGCGTAGATCGGGGAGATACGCAGTATTTT; CDR3 protein: CASSVDRGDTQYF
V gene: TRBV9; D gene: TRBD2; CDR3 length: 14; clone size: few; J gene: TRBJ2-1; CDR3 DNA: TGTGCCAGCAGCCCGGGACTACACCAGCAGACCCAGTTCTTC; CDR3 protein: CASSPGLHQQTQFF
V gene: TRBV12-3/TRBV12-4; D gene: .; CDR3 length: 16; clone size: .; J gene: TRBJ1-3; CDR3 DNA: TGTGCCAGCAGTTTATGGGGGGAGGGTTCGGGAAACACCATATATTTT; CDR3 protein: CASSLWGEGSGNTIYF
V gene: TRBV7-6; D gene: TRBD1; CDR3 length: 16; clone size: few; J gene: TRBJ1-2; CDR3 DNA: TGTGCCAGCAGCTCGGGACAGACTTACGCTAACTATGGCTACACCTTC; CDR3 protein: CASSSGQTYANYGYTF
V gene: TRBV7-6; D gene: .; CDR3 length: 17; clone size: few; J gene: TRBJ2-7; CDR3 DNA: TGTGCCAGCAGCTTAGGGGAGGCCGGGCCGAACCGCTACGAGCAGTACTTC; CDR3 protein: CASSLGEAGPNRYEQYF
V gene: TRBV12-3/TRBV12-4; D gene: .; CDR3 length: 16; clone size: .; J gene: TRBJ2-3; CDR3 DNA: TGTGCCAGCAGTTTAGATCACGGGTCTAGCACAGATACGCAGTATTTT; CDR3 protein: CASSLDHGSSTDTQYF
V gene: TRBV27; D gene: TRBD1; CDR3 length: 15; clone size: .; J gene: TRBJ1-2; CDR3 DNA: TGTGCCAGCAGTTTATTTCGGGACAGTTTTTATGGCTACACCTTC; CDR3 protein: CASSLFRDSFYGYTF
V gene: TRBV7-9; D gene: .; CDR3 length: 14; clone size: .; J gene: TRBJ1-4; CDR3 DNA: TGTGCCAGCAGCTTTCAGGGGATTAATGAAAAACTGTTTTTT; CDR3 protein: CASSFQGINEKLFF
V gene: TRBV12-3/TRBV12-4; D gene: .; CDR3 length: 14; clone size: .; J gene: TRBJ2-1; CDR3 DNA: TGTGCCAGCAGTTTATCCCCTCCTTACAATGAGCAGTTCTTC; CDR3 protein: CASSLSPPYNEQFF
V gene: TRBV12-3/TRBV12-4; D gene: TRBD1; CDR3 length: 14; clone size: many; J gene: TRBJ1-6; CDR3 DNA: TGTGCCAGCAGTTCGACAGGGATCGATTCACCCCTCCACTTT; CDR3 protein: CASSSTGIDSPLHF
V gene: TRBV12-3/TRBV12-4; D gene: .; CDR3 length: 15; clone size: many; J gene: TRBJ2-5; CDR3 DNA: TGTGCCAGCAGTAAACGGGACGGTAGCAGAGAGACCCAGTACTTC; CDR3 protein: CASSKRDGSRETQYF
V gene: TRBV20-1; D gene: .; CDR3 length: 17; clone size: .; J gene: TRBJ1-1; CDR3 DNA: TGCAGTGCTAGACCCCAGGACGCGGTGAGCTGGGAGACTGAAGCTTTCTTT; CDR3 protein: CSARPQDAVSWETEAFF
V gene: TRBV12-3/TRBV12-4; D gene: TRBD1; CDR3 length: 15; clone size: few; J gene: TRBJ2-3; CDR3 DNA: TGTGCCAGCTCTACTTTGGGACAGTCGGCAGATACGCAGTATTTT; CDR3 protein: CASSTLGQSADTQYF